The present TCR beta chain was sequenced within a study of PD-1 blockade in classical Hodgkin lymphoma. Every patient relapsed after autologous stem cell transplantation, and brentuximab vedotin exposure varied. Relapsed/refractory classical Hodgkin lymphoma patients had complete, partial or progressive responses. On this clone itself: Its antigen is unknown.

The V end lost 3 bases, the J end lost 5 bases, and 10 bases lay between the germline ends. This CDR3 has 14 residues. CDR1 is MDHEN and CDR2 is SYDVKM in the germline V gene. Sequenced by immunoSEQ multiplex PCR; TCRdb stores in-frame clones only, minus some. The sample carries about 37,000 clones, over 65% recorded once. Study-level findings and limits: Only CD4+ TCR diversity, not CD8+, had risen significantly by C4D1. Relapsed/refractory patients reportedly had the lowest baseline TCR diversity, below newly diagnosed patients, who were below healthy donors. Before treatment, complete responders showed about the same diversity as newly diagnosed patients.

The chain recombines TRBV28 with TRBJ1-4; D is unresolved. The sample in question was peripheral blood mononuclear cells (PBMCs), obtained at baseline. This TCR derives from a human donor with classical Hodgkin lymphoma. The CDR3 loop reads CASSLNNENEKLFF. For the CDR3, the DNA is TGTGCCAGCAGTTTGAACAACGAGAATGAAAAACTGTTTTTT.